The source of this TCR beta chain is a study of identical twins (dated by TCRdb to 2016 to 2017). Some background on the complete study: The study deep-sequenced TCR alpha and beta repertoires from monozygotic twins, unrelated adults of various ages and cord blood to test whether fetal clonotypes persist. To rule out contamination, the twin experiments were replicated at different times with different library preparation protocols. Overall study results and their limits: Because the same donors could not be followed over many years, conclusions were based on cross-sectional statistical analysis. Zero-insertion analyses could be partly confounded by invariant T cells such as MAIT and iNKT, though diverse VJ usage argued against such confounding for most clonotypes. In beta out-of-frame sequences, excess twin sharing was weaker, because having fewer shared sequences lowered the signal-to-noise ratio. Compared with coincidental sharing between unrelated individuals, out-of-frame TCR alpha sequences shared between twins had an excess of sequences with low generation probability. Fewer insertions were carried by abundant cord blood beta clonotypes; a weaker similar trend was observed in young adult naive repertoires, while no such trend was observed in memory repertoires. In monozygotic twins, recombination models systematically underestimated out-of-frame TCR alpha sharing, but the models matched the sharing seen between unrelated individuals.

All donors were healthy Caucasians. The twin cohort consisted of three pairs of female monozygotic twins, all aged about 18 to 29 years. Peripheral blood mononuclear cells were the source from which RNA for the TCR libraries was isolated. Including the terminal cysteine and phenylalanine, the CDR3 comprises 16 residues. Just CDR3 DNA is preserved here, 48 bases in frame from base 1. Relative to germline, V is 2 bases shorter and J is 0 bases shorter, with 13 bases between their ends. As regards this clonotype: Its antigen has not been determined. Per-base qualities were not stored, and no clone one base away is much larger.

Libraries were built with 5' RACE. The run used an Illumina HiSeq 2000. Template switching added a universal primer binding site, and the final cDNA carried a unique molecular identifier that allowed TCR cDNA molecules to be counted accurately. First-strand cDNA for TCR alpha and beta chains was synthesized from specific primers in the conserved constant-segment region. To control for contamination, each cDNA library was double barcoded with a SMART-Mk sample barcode plus Illumina barcodes. Two successive PCR steps introduced TruSeq adapter sequences along with Illumina sample barcodes. The TCR alpha and beta cDNA libraries were sequenced on the Illumina HiSeq platform using custom primers. On the study's bioinformatics: Raw reads were processed with MiGEC to extract unique molecular identifiers, and MiXCR was used to determine CDR3 positions. For each individual, recombination models were inferred using an EM algorithm with the repgenHMM and IGoR tools. The tcR package in R was used for shared clonotype analysis, with sharing normalized by the product of cloneset sizes. Out-of-frame nonproductive sequences were analyzed to study raw recombination free of thymic and clonal selection effects. The public reads were reanalyzed by TCRdb: fastp trimming at Q25, MiXCR alignment, in-frame beta chains only. One record per CDR3 amino acid sequence lists the most common genes and DNA. For this entry, the V and J calls and clone size follow TCRdb and not the study's own pipeline. Across this sample there are under 900,000 distinct CDR3 sequences, with about 18% seen only once. Around 13% of the sample comes from the top ten.

These data also formed part of another study, on T cells expressing NK-cell markers. The second source states: In sorted CD3+CD56+NKG2C+, CD3+CD56+NKG2C- and CD3+CD56-NKG2C+ T-cell subsets from several donors, TCR beta-chain repertoires were profiled. Seven of the eight sequenced donors were HCMV-seropositive and one was HCMV-seronegative. To restrict sorting to alphabetaTCR-expressing T cells, an anti-gammadeltaTCR antibody was added in several experiments. For six donors, the dominant CD3+CD56+NKG2C+ clonotypes were among the top 10 CD8+ clonotypes and accounted for 1.0-7.0% of CD8+ T cells. Those dominant clonotypes were again the most abundant among CD3+CD56-NKG2C+ cells in a handful of donors, at about 25-60.1%. It remained unclear whether the expanded NKG2C-expressing T cell clones were specific for HCMV antigens. The study sequenced eight donors, all healthy volunteers chosen at random: three men and five women. HCMV serostatus was determined by detecting HCMV-specific IgG in serum with a commercial ELISA kit. For over five donors, bulk peripheral blood T-cell repertoires were additionally sequenced from unsorted PBMC. Reads were demultiplexed and grouped by UMI with MIGEC, and clonotypes were assembled and quantified with MiTCR. To exclude erroneous sequences, only TCR cDNA sequences supported by at least two reads were retained. The tcR package was used for downstream repertoire analysis, and clonotypes were matched across fractions by CDR3 nucleotide sequence plus V segment. Antigen specificity was annotated against VDJdb with VDJmatch, allowing one amino acid substitution in CDR3.

The source is a woman aged 18 to 35 in good health. This receptor chain uses TRBV12-3 or TRBV12-4 and TRBJ1-1; no D gene is confidently identified. The sample comprised PBMCs. The CDR3 in this case is CASSLRIEIMNTEAFF. DNA sequence: TGTGCCAGCAGTTTAAGGATCGAGATAATGAACACTGAAGCTTTCTTT.